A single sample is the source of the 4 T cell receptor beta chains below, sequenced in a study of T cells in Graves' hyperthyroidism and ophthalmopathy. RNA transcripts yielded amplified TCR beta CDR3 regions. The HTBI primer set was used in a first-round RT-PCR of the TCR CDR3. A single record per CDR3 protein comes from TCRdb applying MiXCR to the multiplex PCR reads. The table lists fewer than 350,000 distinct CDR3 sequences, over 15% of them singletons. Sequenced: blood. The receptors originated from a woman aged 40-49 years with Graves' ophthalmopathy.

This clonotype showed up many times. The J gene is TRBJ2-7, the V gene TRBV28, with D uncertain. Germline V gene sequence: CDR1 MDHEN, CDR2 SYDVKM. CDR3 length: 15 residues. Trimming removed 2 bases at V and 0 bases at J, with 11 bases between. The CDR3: CASSLILLDSYEQYF. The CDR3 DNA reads TGTGCCAGCAGTTTAATTCTCCTAGACTCCTACGAGCAGTACTTC.

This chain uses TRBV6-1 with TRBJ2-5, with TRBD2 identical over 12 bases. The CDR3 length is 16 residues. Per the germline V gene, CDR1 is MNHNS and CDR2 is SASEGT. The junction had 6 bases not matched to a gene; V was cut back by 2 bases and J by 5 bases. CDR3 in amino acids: CASSEQLAGGPETQYF. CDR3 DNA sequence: TGTGCCAGCAGTGAACAACTAGCGGGAGGTCCCGAGACCCAGTACTTC.

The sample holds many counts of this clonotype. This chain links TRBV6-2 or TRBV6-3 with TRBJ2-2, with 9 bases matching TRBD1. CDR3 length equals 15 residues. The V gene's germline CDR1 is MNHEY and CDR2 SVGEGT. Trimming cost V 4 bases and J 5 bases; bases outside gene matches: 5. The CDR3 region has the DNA TGTGCCAGCAGTTTTGGACAGGGGAGGACCGGGGAGCTGTTTTTT. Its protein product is CASSFGQGRTGELFF.

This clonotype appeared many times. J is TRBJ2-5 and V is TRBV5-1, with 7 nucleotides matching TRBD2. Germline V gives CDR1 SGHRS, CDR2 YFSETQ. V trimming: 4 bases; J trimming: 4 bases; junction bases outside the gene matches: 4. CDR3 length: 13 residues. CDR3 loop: CASSRTRSETQYF. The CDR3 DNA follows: TGCGCCAGCAGCCGGACTAGGTCAGAGACCCAGTACTTC.